This is a list of T cell receptor beta chains from one sample in a study of blood T cell repertoires in COVID-19. Profiling relied on immunoSEQ multiplex PCR, and the TCRdb table lists in-frame clones only, not all of them. The sample has roughly 180,000 clones; roughly 88% are singletons. Specimen: peripheral blood. The receptor set was obtained from a man between 60 and 75 years old who had recovered from COVID-19. Both conserved end residues are part of each CDR3. D genes are given only for firm matches. Expanded clones get a size class; other rows say once, few or many, or leave the size out.

cdr3_nt cdr3_aa d_call j_call v_call clone_size
TGTGCCAGCAGGCGGGCGGAGGGGACTGAAGCTTTCTTT CASRRAEGTEAFF - TRBJ1-1 TRBV12-3/TRBV12-4 -
TGCGCCAGCAGCACCTGGACAGGCACCTACGAGCAGTACTTC CASSTWTGTYEQYF TRBD1 TRBJ2-7 TRBV5-1 -
TGTGCCAGCAGCGTAGGCGGAACCTCTGGAAACACCATATATTTT CASSVGGTSGNTIYF - TRBJ1-3 TRBV9 few
TGTGCCAGCAGCTCGGGACAGGGGGTCACTGAAGCTTTCTTT CASSSGQGVTEAFF TRBD1 TRBJ1-1 TRBV7-3 -
TGTGCCAGCAGCTCCATCAGCACAGGGTCGGCTTTCTTT CASSSISTGSAFF - TRBJ1-1 TRBV7-2 -
TGTGCCAGCAGTTTCAGCGGGGAGCAGTACTTC CASSFSGEQYF - TRBJ2-7 TRBV6-2/TRBV6-3 -
TGTGCCACGGGACTCGGCTCACAGTTCTTC CATGLGSQFF - TRBJ2-1 TRBV19 -
TGTGCCAGCAGTTACGGACAGGGCCTCTCCTACGAGCAGTACTTC CASSYGQGLSYEQYF TRBD1 TRBJ2-7 TRBV6-5 -
TGTGCTAGCAGCCCCGGGACAGTTCAATCCGGGGAGCTGTTTTTT CASSPGTVQSGELFF TRBD1 TRBJ2-2 TRBV7-7 -
TGTGCCAGTAGTATAGCCCGGGACAGGGGGCGTCGTAGGATTACCGGGGAGCTGTTTTTT CASSIARDRGRRRITGELFF TRBD1 TRBJ2-2 TRBV19 -
TGTGCCAGCAGCCAAGATGGAATCGGGGGGTTACAGCAGTACTTC CASSQDGIGGLQQYF TRBD2 TRBJ2-7 TRBV3-1/TRBV3-2 -
TGTGCCAGCAGCTTAGACAAACTAGCGGCAATAAAAAACATTCAGTACTTC CASSLDKLAAIKNIQYF TRBD2 TRBJ2-4 TRBV7-2 -
TGCGCCAGCAGCTTGGGTCGGCAGCATGGGGCTAGGACTAATGAAAAACTGTTTTTT CASSLGRQHGARTNEKLFF - TRBJ1-4 TRBV5-1 -
TGTGCCAGCAGCCTTCGGACAGGGGTCACCGGGGAGCTGTTTTTT CASSLRTGVTGELFF TRBD1 TRBJ2-2 TRBV5-8 few
TGTGCCAGCAGCTCGCCGGGAGGGTCTTTGGGAAACACCATATATTTT CASSSPGGSLGNTIYF - TRBJ1-3 TRBV4-2 few
TGTGCCAGCAGCCCCAGGCGGGGTAGGAATGAGCAGTTCTTC CASSPRRGRNEQFF - TRBJ2-1 TRBV6-2/TRBV6-3 -
TGTGCCACCGACAGGCACAGGGATCTGAATGAGCAGTTCTTC CATDRHRDLNEQFF - TRBJ2-1 TRBV24-1 -
TGCGCCAGCAGCCAACTTCCGGGAGTCCCTGGGGAGACCCAGTACTTC CASSQLPGVPGETQYF - TRBJ2-5 TRBV4-1 -
TGTGCCAGCAGCTTCGGGAGCTATGGCTACACCTTC CASSFGSYGYTF - TRBJ1-2 TRBV7-9 -
TGTGCCAGCAGTGAAGGGCCGGCTAGCGGGGGGGCAGGCGTTAACAATGAGCAGTTCTTC CASSEGPASGGAGVNNEQFF TRBD2 TRBJ2-1 TRBV6-1 -
TGTGCCAGCAGCGTCTTGGGAGGAGCACCTTTCTTT CASSVLGGAPFF - TRBJ1-1 TRBV9 -
TGTGCCACCAGCAGGCAGGTCAATCAGCCCCAGCATTTT CATSRQVNQPQHF - TRBJ1-5 TRBV15 -
TGTGCCAGCAGCTCCCAGCGAAACACTGAAGCTTTCTTT CASSSQRNTEAFF - TRBJ1-1 TRBV7-3 -
TGTGCCAGCAGCTTAGGAGAGAACACTGAAGCTTTCTTT CASSLGENTEAFF - TRBJ1-1 TRBV7-3 -
TGTGCCAGCAGCCTTATCCGGGACACCGGGGAGCTGTTTTTT CASSLIRDTGELFF - TRBJ2-2 TRBV7-2 -
TGTGCCAGCAGTTTCCGTCCGGGTCCTCTCGAGCAGTACTTC CASSFRPGPLEQYF - TRBJ2-7 TRBV2 -
TGTGCCAGCAGCCTCCAGCGGGGGGGCACAGATACGCAGTATTTT CASSLQRGGTDTQYF TRBD2 TRBJ2-3 TRBV7-3 -
TGTGCCAGCAGCTTAAGAGAGTATAATTCACCCCTCCACTTT CASSLREYNSPLHF - TRBJ1-6 TRBV7-3 -
TGTGCCAGCAGTTACTCTCCGGGCGGGGAGCTGTTTTTT CASSYSPGGELFF - TRBJ2-2 TRBV6-5 -
TGTGCCAGCAGCCAGACAGGGGTCGGCTATGGCTACACCTTC CASSQTGVGYGYTF TRBD1 TRBJ1-2 TRBV5-6 -
TGTGCCAGCACCGGACCCGACAGGGGAAACATTCAGTACTTC CASTGPDRGNIQYF TRBD1 TRBJ2-4 TRBV7-9 -
TGTGCCAGCAGCCCCGGACAGGCCACCGGGGAGCTGTTTTTT CASSPGQATGELFF TRBD1 TRBJ2-2 TRBV6-6 -
TGTGCCAGCTCACTGCGGGACCACCCCTACAATGAGCAGTTCTTC CASSLRDHPYNEQFF - TRBJ2-1 TRBV18 -
TGTGCCAGCAGTTTTCTCGCGGGCAGGGGTCTTAGCGGGGGGGCCTACGAGCAGTACTTC CASSFLAGRGLSGGAYEQYF TRBD2 TRBJ2-7 TRBV28 -
TGTGCCAGCTCCTCGACAGATGAAAAACTGTTTTTT CASSSTDEKLFF - TRBJ1-4 TRBV18 -
TGTGCCTGGAGTGTGCCTGGACAGATCCCCTACGAGCAGTACTTC CAWSVPGQIPYEQYF - TRBJ2-7 TRBV30 -
TGTGCCAGTCGAATTTGGGGGGGCGAGCAGTACTTC CASRIWGGEQYF TRBD2 TRBJ2-7 TRBV5-5 once
TGTGCCAGTACCTCCCGAGGGGGATCCTATAATTCACCCCTCCACTTT CASTSRGGSYNSPLHF - TRBJ1-6 TRBV19 -
TGTGCCAGCAGCTTGGTCTCTCGGGGTCAAGAGACCCAGTACTTC CASSLVSRGQETQYF - TRBJ2-5 TRBV5-4 -
TGTGCCACCAGCAGAGATCAAAGGGCAGGGGATGGCTACACCTTC CATSRDQRAGDGYTF - TRBJ1-2 TRBV15 -
TGTGCCAGCACTAAGGCGAGACAGGAACCCCAGGGGCAGTTCTTC CASTKARQEPQGQFF - TRBJ2-1 TRBV7-2 -
TGTGCCAGCAGCGTAACGGCGGAGAATTCACCCCTCCACTTT CASSVTAENSPLHF - TRBJ1-6 TRBV9 -
TGTGCCAGCAGCTTAGGACAGGTCAATCAGCCCCAGCATTTT CASSLGQVNQPQHF - TRBJ1-5 TRBV7-2 -
TGTGCCAGCGGTGGAGGCCCAGTGGACGACGAGCAGTACTTC CASGGGPVDDEQYF - TRBJ2-7 TRBV7-9 few
TGTGCCAGCAGCTTGGCGAGGTCACGGGGCTACACCTTC CASSLARSRGYTF - TRBJ1-2 TRBV5-6 -
TGTGCCAGCAGCCCCCACCGCGGGGAAGGGTCTGAAGCTTTCTTT CASSPHRGEGSEAFF - TRBJ1-1 TRBV6-5 -
TGTGCCAGCAGCCCGACAGGAGGCAATGAGCAGTTCTTC CASSPTGGNEQFF - TRBJ2-1 TRBV13 once
TGTGCCAGCAGCTCCCAGGGAAACATTCAGTACTTC CASSSQGNIQYF - TRBJ2-4 TRBV7-2 -